Sequencing of this TCR beta chain was carried out in a study of T cell responses to AZD1222 COVID-19 vaccine. Study information: The study pooled second doses at about 4 or about 12 weeks. Findings and limits, study-wide: Without day 14 samples, only post-peak T cell repertoires were studied. The sample set comprised mostly white British donors with more females, and clonal diversity was possibly underestimated. Increased Spike-specific TCR breadth and depth were observed after two AZD1222 doses.

In regard to this clone: Its antigen is not identified.

The repertoire was sequenced with immunoSEQ multiplex PCR; TCRdb's copy has only in-frame clones and lacks some. The data contain 250,000 or so clones, about 92% of them singletons. Germline CDR1 is SGDLS and CDR2 is YYNGEE. The CDR3 runs to 15 residues. V lost 0 bases and J lost 2, with 11 bases in between. The specimen was peripheral blood, collected on day 0 of AZD1222 vaccination. The sequence derives from an adult in good health. The V call is TRBV9, the J call TRBJ1-2, with D unresolved. DNA of the CDR3: TGTGCCAGCAGCGTAGCTACAGCTGCCAACTATGGCTACACCTTC. Protein sequence: CASSVATAANYGYTF.